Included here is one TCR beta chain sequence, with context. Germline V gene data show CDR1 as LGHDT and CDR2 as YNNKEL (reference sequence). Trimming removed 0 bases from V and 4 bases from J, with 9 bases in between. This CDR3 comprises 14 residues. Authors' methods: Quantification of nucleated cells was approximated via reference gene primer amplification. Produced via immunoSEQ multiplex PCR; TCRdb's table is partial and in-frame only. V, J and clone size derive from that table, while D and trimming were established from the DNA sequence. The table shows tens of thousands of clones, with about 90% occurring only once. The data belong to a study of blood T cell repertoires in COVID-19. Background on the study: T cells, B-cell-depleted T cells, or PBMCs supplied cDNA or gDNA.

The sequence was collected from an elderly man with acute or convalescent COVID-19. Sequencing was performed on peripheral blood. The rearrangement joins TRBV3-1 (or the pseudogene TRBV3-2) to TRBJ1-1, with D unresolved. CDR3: CASSQETGSTEAFF. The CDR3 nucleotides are TGTGCCAGCAGCCAAGAGACCGGGAGCACTGAAGCTTTCTTT.